This paragraph covers one T cell receptor (beta chain) sequence. This specimen belongs to a study of cytomegalovirus exposure and HLA in healthy donors. The V gene lost 3 bases and the J gene lost 8 bases, with 14 bases spanning the gap. This CDR3 region has 14 residues. Germline V lookup: CDR1 SGHTA, CDR2 FQGNSA. 60 Vbeta and 13 Jbeta primers were used in PCR. TCRdb's copy holds only in-frame clones and misses some; the assay was immunoSEQ multiplex PCR. Of about 130,000 clones listed, 85% are singletons. This chain uses TRBV7-2 with TRBJ1-3; D is uncertain. Sequenced material: PBMCs. The receptor's source is a woman younger than 45 in good health and CMV-seropositive. The CDR3 protein is CASSLLVAYDTIYF. In nucleotides, the CDR3 is TGTGCCAGCAGCTTGCTCGTTGCGTACGACACCATATATTTT.